Sequencing of this T cell receptor (beta chain) was carried out in a study of blood T cell repertoires in COVID-19. As for the study in general: The analysed material was cDNA or gDNA that came from T cells, B-cell-depleted T cells, or PBMCs.

The trim removed 1 base at V and 6 bases at J, leaving 0 bases unmatched. The length of the CDR3 is 13 residues. Germline V gives CDR1 GTSNPN, CDR2 SVGIG (reference sequence). How the authors handled the data: Nucleated cell number was recorded as an estimate derived from reference gene primer amplification. Repertoires were generated with immunoSEQ multiplex PCR, while TCRdb's copy carries only in-frame clones and drops some. V, J and clone size are those of that table, while D and trimming were read from the DNA. The sample has some 200,000 clones; approximately 94% are singletons. In Seattle, patients joined the study during active infection and were tracked longitudinally.

Sequencing was carried out using peripheral blood. V is TRBV30 and J is TRBJ1-6; 7 bases align to TRBD1. This TCR was sampled from a man younger than 45 with COVID-19, enrolled during active disease. CDR3 DNA sequence: TGTGCCTGGAGTGGACAGGGTAATTCACCCCTCCACTTT. Translating it yields CAWSGQGNSPLHF.